This TCR beta chain is drawn from a study of cytomegalovirus exposure and HLA in healthy donors. Findings of the study overall: Listed as cytomegalovirus-associated were 150 or so TCR beta chains.

To note about this clone: What it binds is unknown. Within the sample, other DNA sequences also encode this same CDR3.

The CDR3 covers 16 residues. Germline V CDR1 and CDR2: SGHRS, YFSETQ. Losses at the gene ends were 1 base for V and 0 bases for J; bases not matched to a gene: 3. PCR involved 60 Vbeta and 13 Jbeta primers. Authors' data handling: As a later analysis found, there were approximately 80 million unique TCR beta chains, of which around 10 million were shared. Sequencing was performed with immunoSEQ multiplex PCR; in TCRdb, only in-frame clones are kept and a portion is missing. Clone size and V and J calls were adopted from that table, with D and trimming inferred from the DNA. Of 120,000 to 150,000 clones in the sample, over 60% were seen once.

Material for sequencing was PBMCs. The chain is built from TRBV5-1 and TRBJ2-3; 9 bases are shared with TRBD2. This clonotype originated in a female donor in good health and CMV-seronegative. Here the CDR3 reads CASSLPSGGSTDTQYF. The CDR3 nucleotides are TGCGCCAGCAGCTTGCCCAGCGGGGGGAGCACAGATACGCAGTATTTT.